Listed below are T cell receptor beta chains from one sample, sequenced in a study of cytomegalovirus exposure and HLA in healthy donors. This table comes from immunoSEQ multiplex PCR, and its TCRdb copy is limited to in-frame clones, with some not included. The sample consists of about 220,000 clones, less than 85% of them appearing once. The source material was PBMCs. The receptors shown here come from a young man in good health and CMV-seronegative. CDR3s include the opening cysteine and the closing phenylalanine or tryptophan. D genes are given only for firm matches. Clone size is given for some rows only: seen once, a few or many times, or a class if the clone is expanded.

size	V	J	D	DNA	CDR3
-	TRBV21-1	TRBJ2-5	-	TGTGCCAGCAGCAAATGCGAGCCGCGGACAGGCTGGGCGGAGGTGGAACAAGAGACCCAGTACTTC	CASSKCEPRTGWAEVEQETQYF
-	TRBV6-1	TRBJ1-1	-	TGTGCCAGCAGGGGCCTGGACAGGAACACTGAAGCTTTCTTT	CASRGLDRNTEAFF
-	TRBV10-2	TRBJ2-7	TRBD2	TGCGCCAGCACTGCGCTAGCGGGAGTTCGGGAGCAGTACTTC	CASTALAGVREQYF
-	TRBV25-1	TRBJ2-1	-	TGTGCCAGCAGTGACTTCTACGGCAATGAGCAGTTCTTC	CASSDFYGNEQFF
-	TRBV4-1	TRBJ1-1	TRBD1	TGCGCCAGCAGCCTCTCACAGGGGGGCACTGAAGCTTTCTTT	CASSLSQGGTEAFF
-	TRBV28	TRBJ2-2	-	TGTGCCAGCAGTTTAGGGGGCCCCACCGGGGAGCTGTTTTTT	CASSLGGPTGELFF
-	TRBV19	TRBJ1-6	-	TGTGCCAGTAGTATAGATCCCGGCAGAGCGGCCTCACCCCTCCACTTT	CASSIDPGRAASPLHF
-	TRBV5-1	TRBJ2-1	TRBD1	TGCGCCAGCAGCTTGGGACAGGGCTACAATGAGCAGTTCTTC	CASSLGQGYNEQFF
-	TRBV6-6	TRBJ2-1	TRBD2	TGTGCCAGCAGAGACCCCGGGGGGAATGAGCAGTTCTTC	CASRDPGGNEQFF
-	TRBV5-4	TRBJ2-1	TRBD2	TGTGCCAGCAGCTCCGCCGCAACTAGCGGGACCTACAATGAGCAGTTCTTC	CASSSAATSGTYNEQFF
-	TRBV28	TRBJ1-1	TRBD1	TGTGCCAGCAGTTCCGGGACAGGGGACACTGAAGCTTTCTTT	CASSSGTGDTEAFF
-	TRBV2	TRBJ2-3	TRBD2	TGTGCCAGCAGTTCCGGGACTAGCGGGAGCACAGATACGCAGTATTTT	CASSSGTSGSTDTQYF
-	TRBV28	TRBJ1-2	TRBD1	TGTGCCAGCTGTCCGGGACAGGGATACTATGGCTACACCTTC	CASCPGQGYYGYTF
-	TRBV5-1	TRBJ2-3	-	TGCGCCAGCAGCACAACGATTACAGATACGCAGTATTTT	CASSTTITDTQYF
-	TRBV9	TRBJ1-1	-	TGTGCCAGCAGTCAGGTCGGAAAGATGAACACTGAAGCTTTCTTT	CASSQVGKMNTEAFF
-	TRBV18	TRBJ2-1	TRBD2	TGTGCCAGCTCACCCCGACTAGCGGGAGGGTACAATGAGCAGTTCTTC	CASSPRLAGGYNEQFF
once	TRBV13	TRBJ2-7	TRBD2	TGTGCCAGCAGCCCACCGACTAGCGGACAGAGACACGAGCAGTACTTC	CASSPPTSGQRHEQYF
-	TRBV27	TRBJ1-1	-	TGTGCCAGCAGTTTAGGGCAGATGAACACTGAAGCTTTCTTT	CASSLGQMNTEAFF
-	TRBV6-5	TRBJ2-7	TRBD1	TGTGCCAGCAGTTATGGGGGACAGGACAACGAGCAGTACTTC	CASSYGGQDNEQYF
-	TRBV9	TRBJ1-3	-	TGTGCCAGCAGCGGACAGGGAAACACCATATATTTT	CASSGQGNTIYF
few	TRBV9	TRBJ2-2	-	TGTGCCAGCAGTACAGGGAACACCGGGGAGCTGTTTTTT	CASSTGNTGELFF
-	TRBV7-6	TRBJ2-7	-	TGTGCCAGCAGCTTAGTACTGGAGACCTACGAGCAGTACTTC	CASSLVLETYEQYF
-	TRBV30	TRBJ2-7	TRBD1	TGTGCCTGGAGTGCGACAGGGGGCGAGCAGTACTTC	CAWSATGGEQYF
-	TRBV9	TRBJ2-1	-	TGTGCCAGCAGCCCTCGCCAGGCCAACTCCTACAATGAGCAGTTCTTC	CASSPRQANSYNEQFF
-	TRBV11-3	TRBJ2-1	TRBD1	TGTGCCAGCAGCTCCTCAGAGGGGGCCTCCTACAATGAGCAGTTCTTC	CASSSSEGASYNEQFF
-	TRBV27	TRBJ2-1	TRBD1	TGTGCCAGCATCCCCCCAGGGGGAAATGAGCAGTTCTTC	CASIPPGGNEQFF
-	TRBV29-1	TRBJ2-1	TRBD2	TGCAGCGTTTTTAGCGGGAGAGGCAATGAGCAGTTCTTC	CSVFSGRGNEQFF
-	TRBV11-2	TRBJ2-7	TRBD1	TGTGCCAGCAGCTCTAACCGGGACAGGCCGTACGAGCAGTACTTC	CASSSNRDRPYEQYF
few	TRBV30	TRBJ2-7	TRBD2	TGTGCCTGGAGTCCCAGCGGGACCTACGAGCAGTACTTC	CAWSPSGTYEQYF
-	TRBV5-1	TRBJ2-7	-	TGCGCCAGCAGCTTGAGGGGTGGAGGGAATGGGCAGTACTTC	CASSLRGGGNGQYF
-	TRBV5-1	TRBJ1-2	-	TGCGCCAGCAGCTCCAGGCACAGCTATGGCTACACCTTC	CASSSRHSYGYTF